The 11 T cell receptor beta chains below were found in one sample sequenced in a study of blood T cell repertoires in COVID-19. Produced via immunoSEQ multiplex PCR; TCRdb's table is partial and in-frame only. The table lists roughly 30,000 clones, about two thirds of them singletons. The sample was peripheral blood. These receptors all come from a boy between 2 and 10 years old with active or convalescent COVID-19.

The chain combines TRBV2 with TRBJ2-7, with 14 nucleotides matching TRBD2. The CDR3 is made up of 15 amino acids. V trimming: 6 bases; J trimming: 6 bases; junction bases outside the gene matches: 7. Germline loops: CDR1 SNHLY, CDR2 FYNNEI. In DNA form, the CDR3 reads TGTGCCAGCAGCCGTGGACTAGCGGGAGGCGTCGAGCAGTACTTC. Residues: CASSRGLAGGVEQYF. The full variable domain, its missing parts supplied by reference TRBV2 and TRBJ2-7, is EPEVTQTPSHQVTQMGQEVILRCVPISNHLYFYWYRQILGQKVEFLVSFYNNEISEKSEIFDDQFSVERPDGSNFTLKIRSTKLEDSAMYFCASSRGLAGGVEQYFGPGTRLTVT.

This clone came up once. The chain recombines TRBV19 with TRBJ1-2, with TRBD1 identical over 8 bases. Trimming at V came to 4 bases and at J to 7 bases, leaving 8 bases not matched to a gene. CDR1 and CDR2 from the germline V gene are LNHDA and SQIVND (reference sequence). The CDR3 consists of 14 residues. The CDR3 DNA reads TGTGCCAGTAGTAATTGGGGGACAGGAGTTGGCTACACCTTC. The encoded protein is CASSNWGTGVGYTF.

This clone was found once. V gene TRBV28 combines with J gene TRBJ1-1; 9 bases map to TRBD1. With V trimmed by 5 bases and J by 1 base, 2 bases remained unmatched. CDR3 length equals 14 residues. Germline-derived CDR1 and CDR2 are MDHEN and SYDVKM. The CDR3 sequence is CASSDRGRNTEAFF. Here the CDR3 DNA reads TGTGCCAGCAGTGACAGGGGGAGGAACACTGAAGCTTTCTTT.

J is TRBJ2-2 and V is TRBV9; D unclear. Germline CDR1 reads SGDLS; CDR2 reads YYNGEE. CDR3 length: 15 residues. Trimming removed 4 bases from V and 0 bases from J, with 10 bases in between. For the CDR3, the DNA is TGTGCCAGCAGCCACCTACAGCCGAACACCGGGGAGCTGTTTTTT. This encodes CASSHLQPNTGELFF. Full variable domain (remainder filled in from reference TRBV9 and TRBJ2-2): DSGVTQTPKHLITATGQRVTLRCSPRSGDLSVYWYQQSLDQGLQFLIQYYNGEERAKGNILERFSAQQFPDLHSELNLSSLELGDSALYFCASSHLQPNTGELFFGEGSRLTVL.

V is TRBV6-5 and J is TRBJ2-1, with 7 bases identical to TRBD2. This CDR3 is 16 amino acids long. Per germline, CDR1 MNHEY and CDR2 SVGAGI. V lost 4 bases and J lost 0; bases outside the gene matches: 6. CDR3 DNA: TGTGCCAGCAGTTCGGTGGGGGGGGTCTCCTACAATGAGCAGTTCTTC. Residues: CASSSVGGVSYNEQFF.

The gene calls are TRBV5-4 and TRBJ2-2; 8 bases are a match to TRBD2. The germline V gene encodes CDR1 SGHNT and CDR2 YYREEE (reference sequence). This CDR3 is 16 amino acids long. V dropped 4 bases and J dropped 3; count of bases not matched to a gene: 8. The CDR3 nucleotides read TGTGCCAGCAGCCCGCGGGGGGACGGGCACACCGGGGAGCTGTTTTTT. Amino acid sequence: CASSPRGDGHTGELFF.

The chain recombines TRBV3-1 (or the pseudogene TRBV3-2) with TRBJ1-1; D uncertain. Germline V gene lookup returns CDR1 LGHDT and CDR2 YNNKEL (reference sequence). V dropped 0 bases and J dropped 5 bases, with 7 bases sitting between them. The CDR3 is made up of 13 amino acids. This chain's CDR3 is CASSQDIRTEAFF. CDR3 nucleotide sequence: TGTGCCAGCAGCCAAGATATCAGAACTGAAGCTTTCTTT.

This clone was recorded a few times. The rearrangement uses TRBV6-2 or TRBV6-3 and TRBJ1-3; TRBD1 matches at 7 bases. Germline CDR1 and CDR2: MNHEY and SVGEGT. The CDR3 covers 16 residues. The trim removed 5 bases at V and 0 bases at J, leaving 7 bases unmatched. CDR3 in DNA: TGTGCCAGCAGTCCGGACAGGACTGGCTCTGGAAACACCATATATTTT. It specifies CASSPDRTGSGNTIYF.

The rearrangement uses TRBV11-2 and TRBJ2-3, with 7 bases lining up with TRBD1. Germline values: CDR1 SGHAT, CDR2 FQNNGV. J lost 0 bases, V lost 3 bases, and 3 bases had no gene match. The CDR3 loop spans 15 amino acids. CDR3: CASSLGQSSTDTQYF. The CDR3 region has the DNA TGTGCCAGCAGCTTGGGACAGTCTAGCACAGATACGCAGTATTTT.

The rearrangement links TRBV5-6 to TRBJ2-7; D possibly corresponds to TRBD2 (6 bases). The germline V gene has CDR1 SGHDT and CDR2 YYEEEE. The CDR3 covers 16 residues. Trimming took 1 base from V and 6 from J, leaving 20 bases between them. The CDR3 region is CASSLRGAGKSGEQYF. CDR3 nucleotides: TGTGCCAGCAGCTTGAGAGGGGCGGGAAAGAGTGGCGAGCAGTACTTC.

V is TRBV5-1 and J is TRBJ1-1; D is ambiguous. Trimming removed 2 bases from V and 11 bases from J, with 13 bases in between. Germline lookup yields CDR1 SGHRS and CDR2 YFSETQ. The CDR3 is 12 amino acids. This CDR3 is CASSLPGPGAFF. DNA for the CDR3: TGCGCCAGCAGCTTACCGGGTCCTGGGGCTTTCTTT.